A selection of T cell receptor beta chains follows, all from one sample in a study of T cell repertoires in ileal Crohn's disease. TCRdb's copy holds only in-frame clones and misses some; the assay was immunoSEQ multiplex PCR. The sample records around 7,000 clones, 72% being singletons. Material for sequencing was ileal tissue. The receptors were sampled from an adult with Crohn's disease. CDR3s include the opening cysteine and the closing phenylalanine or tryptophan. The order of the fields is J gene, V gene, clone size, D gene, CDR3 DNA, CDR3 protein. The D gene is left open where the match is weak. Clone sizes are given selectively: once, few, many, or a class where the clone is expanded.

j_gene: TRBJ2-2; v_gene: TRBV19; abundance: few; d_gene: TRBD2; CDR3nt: TGTGCCACGAGCAGGACTAGCGGGGCGCACGGGGAGCTGTTTTTT; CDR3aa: CATSRTSGAHGELFF
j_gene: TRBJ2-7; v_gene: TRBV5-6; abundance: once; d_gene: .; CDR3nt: TGTGCCAGCAGCTTGTCCCGAGGTAGGGGTGACAACTTC; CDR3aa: CASSLSRGRGDNF
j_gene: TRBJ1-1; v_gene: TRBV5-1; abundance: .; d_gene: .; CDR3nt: TGCGCCAGCAGTTGGGACATCAACACTGAAGCTTTCTTT; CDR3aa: CASSWDINTEAFF
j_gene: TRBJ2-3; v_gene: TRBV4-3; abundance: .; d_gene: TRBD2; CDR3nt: TGCGCCAGCAGCCAAGAGGCAGCGGCTAGCGGGAGGTTGGCGTCAGATACGCAGTATTTT; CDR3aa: CASSQEAAASGRLASDTQYF
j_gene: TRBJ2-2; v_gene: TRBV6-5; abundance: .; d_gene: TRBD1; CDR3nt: TGTGCCAGCAGGGGACAGGCGAACACCGGGGAGCTGTTTTTT; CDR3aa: CASRGQANTGELFF
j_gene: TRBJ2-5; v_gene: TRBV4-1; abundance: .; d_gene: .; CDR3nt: TGCGCCAGCAGCCGAGGGACGGAGGGGTCGGGGGAGACCCAGTACTTC; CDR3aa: CASSRGTEGSGETQYF
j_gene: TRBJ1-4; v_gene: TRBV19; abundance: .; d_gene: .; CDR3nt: TGTGCCAGTAGTGCTTACCGGGACATGAGTGAAAAACTGTTTTTT; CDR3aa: CASSAYRDMSEKLFF
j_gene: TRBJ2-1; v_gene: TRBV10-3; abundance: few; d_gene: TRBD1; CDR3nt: TGTGCCTCCAGTGGGATAACGGGACAGCAATCCTACAATGAGCAGTTCTTC; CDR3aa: CASSGITGQQSYNEQFF
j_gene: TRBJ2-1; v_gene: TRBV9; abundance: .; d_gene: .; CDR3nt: TGTGCCAGCAGCGCTCGACCCACTGCGGATGAGCAGTTCTTC; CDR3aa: CASSARPTADEQFF
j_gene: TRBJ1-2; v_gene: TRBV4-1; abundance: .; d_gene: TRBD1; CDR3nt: TGCGCCAGCAGCCAAGATGGGACAGGCCTGTATGGCTACACCTTC; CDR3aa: CASSQDGTGLYGYTF
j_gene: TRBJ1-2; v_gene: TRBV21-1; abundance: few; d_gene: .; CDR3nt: TGTGCCAGCAGCAAAGTCCATTCTGGCTACACCTTC; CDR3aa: CASSKVHSGYTF
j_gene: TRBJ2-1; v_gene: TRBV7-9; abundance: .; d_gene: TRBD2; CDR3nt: TGTGCCAGCAGCTTCGAGGGGACTAGCCGTTACAATGAGCAGTTCTTC; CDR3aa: CASSFEGTSRYNEQFF
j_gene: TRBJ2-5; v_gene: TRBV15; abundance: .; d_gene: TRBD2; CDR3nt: TGTGCCACCACAGCGGGAGGCTTAAATGGGGAGACCCAGTACTTC; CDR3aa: CATTAGGLNGETQYF
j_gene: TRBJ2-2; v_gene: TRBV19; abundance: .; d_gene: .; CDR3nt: TGTGCCAGTACCAACGCAGGGAGGACCACCGGGGAGCTGTTTTTT; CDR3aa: CASTNAGRTTGELFF
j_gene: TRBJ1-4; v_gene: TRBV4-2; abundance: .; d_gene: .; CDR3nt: TGTGCCAGCAGCTTACAAGGACAGTCAACTAATGAAAAACTGTTTTTT; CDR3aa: CASSLQGQSTNEKLFF
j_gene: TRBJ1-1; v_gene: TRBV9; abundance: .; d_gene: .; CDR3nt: TGTGCCAGCAGCGTAGACGGGTCGGGGGAAGCTTTCTTT; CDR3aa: CASSVDGSGEAFF
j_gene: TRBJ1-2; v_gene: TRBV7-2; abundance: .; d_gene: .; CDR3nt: TGTGCCAGCGGGGGCCGTCTCGCCTATGGCTACACCTTC; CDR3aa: CASGGRLAYGYTF
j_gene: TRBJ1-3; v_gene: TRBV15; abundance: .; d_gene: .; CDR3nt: TGTGCCACCAGCAGAGATCCGGGATTCTCTGGAAACACCATATATTTT; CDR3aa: CATSRDPGFSGNTIYF